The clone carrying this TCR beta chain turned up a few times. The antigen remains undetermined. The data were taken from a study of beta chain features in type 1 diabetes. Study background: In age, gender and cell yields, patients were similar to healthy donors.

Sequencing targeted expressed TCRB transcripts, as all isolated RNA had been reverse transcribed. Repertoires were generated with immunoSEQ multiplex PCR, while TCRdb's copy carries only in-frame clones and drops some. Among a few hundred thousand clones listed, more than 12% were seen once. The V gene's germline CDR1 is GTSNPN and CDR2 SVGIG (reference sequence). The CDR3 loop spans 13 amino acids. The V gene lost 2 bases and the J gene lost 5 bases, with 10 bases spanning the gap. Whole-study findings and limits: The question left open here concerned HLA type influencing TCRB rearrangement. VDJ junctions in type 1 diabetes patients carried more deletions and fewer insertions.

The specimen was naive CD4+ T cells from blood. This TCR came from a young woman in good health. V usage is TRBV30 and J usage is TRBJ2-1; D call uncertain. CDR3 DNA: TGTGCCTGGAGTATCCGGGTCGACAATGAGCAGTTCTTC. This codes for CAWSIRVDNEQFF.